Presented here are 25 T cell receptor beta chains from one specimen sequenced in a study of beta chain features in type 1 diabetes. Reverse transcription of all isolated RNA meant that expressed TCRB transcripts were sequenced. Repertoires were generated with immunoSEQ multiplex PCR, while TCRdb's copy carries only in-frame clones and drops some. The data contain 140,000 or so clones, about 9.2% of them singletons. The sequenced material came from central memory CD4+ T cells from blood. These receptor sequences come from a man between 18 and 35 years old in good health.

The V gene is TRBV4-2, the J gene TRBJ1-5; D uncertain. Germline V gene data show CDR1 as LGHNA and CDR2 as YNFKEQ. The CDR3 sequence is 14 residues long. Trimming took off 0 bases at V and 4 bases at J, with 7 bases between the two ends. The CDR3 DNA follows: TGTGCCAGCAGCCAAGAAGGAGGGAATCAGCCCCAGCATTTT. This codes for CASSQEGGNQPQHF.

The chain combines TRBV6-5 with TRBJ2-7; 7 nucleotides align to TRBD1. This CDR3 is built from 13 residues. V shed 5 bases, J shed 3 bases, and the junction held 4 bases outside the gene matches. Germline V lookup: CDR1 MNHEY, CDR2 SVGAGI. The CDR3 reads CASSPGQLYEQYF. The CDR3 DNA sequence: TGTGCCAGCAGTCCGGGACAGCTCTACGAGCAGTACTTC.

This clone came up a few times. The CDR3, as DNA: TGCGCCAGCAGCCGTTCCCTAGCGGCAAACACCGGGGAGCTGTTTTTT. This sequence encodes CASSRSLAANTGELFF. The chain has TRBV4-3 and TRBJ2-2; 7 bases match TRBD2. Looked up from germline, CDR1 is LGHNA and CDR2 is YSLEER. The trim removed 4 bases at V and 2 bases at J, leaving 7 bases unmatched. The CDR3 loop spans 16 amino acids.

This clone came up a few times. V and J are TRBV4-3 and TRBJ1-6, with unresolved D. Germline CDR1 is LGHNA and CDR2 is YSLEER. With 0 bases removed from V and 0 bases from J, the gap between germline ends came to 9 bases. The CDR3 is made up of 17 amino acids. In nucleotides, the CDR3 is TGCGCCAGCAGCCAAGATTCCGGGAGCTCCTATAATTCACCCCTCCACTTT. It is translated as CASSQDSGSSYNSPLHF.

The chain links TRBV7-2 to TRBJ2-1; maybe TRBD2 (5 bases). CDR1 SGHTA and CDR2 FQGNSA come from the germline V gene. Trimming removed 2 bases from V and 4 bases from J, with 12 bases in between. The length of the CDR3 is 15 residues. Here the CDR3 reads CASSLNGVGYNEQFF. In DNA, the CDR3 is TGTGCCAGCAGCTTAAACGGGGTGGGTTACAATGAGCAGTTCTTC. Supplemented by reference TRBV7-2 and TRBJ2-1, the full variable domain reads GAGVSQSPSNKVTEKGKDVELRCDPISGHTALYWYRQSLGQGLEFLIYFQGNSAPDKSGLPSDRFSAERTGGSVSTLTIQRTQQEDSAVYLCASSLNGVGYNEQFFGPGTRLTVL.

This clone was counted between two and nine times. This chain connects TRBV6-6 to TRBJ1-4, with TRBD1 matching over 7 bases. Per the germline V gene, CDR1 is MNHNY and CDR2 is SVGAGI (reference sequence). V gave up 5 bases and J gave up 0 bases; unmatched junction bases: 6. The CDR3 is made up of 16 amino acids. The CDR3, as DNA: TGTGCCAGCAGTAAAGGGGGCGCGGCAACTAATGAAAAACTGTTTTTT. This encodes CASSKGGAATNEKLFF.

V and J are TRBV19 and TRBJ2-3; 9 positions match TRBD1. Trimming at V came to 2 bases and at J to 10 bases, leaving 19 bases not matched to a gene. The CDR3 runs 18 residues. The germline V gene has CDR1 LNHDA and CDR2 SQIVND (reference sequence). The CDR3 bases are TGTGCCAGTAGTATAACCCCTTACCGGGACAGGGAAGCCTTAGCGCAGTATTTT. This codes for CASSITPYRDREALAQYF.

This clone was counted only a few times. The chain recombines TRBV9 with TRBJ1-5; D uncertain. This CDR3 spans 15 amino acids. With 0 bases removed from V and 0 bases from J, the gap between germline ends came to 7 bases. The germline CDR1 and CDR2 sequences are SGDLS and YYNGEE. CDR3 DNA: TGTGCCAGCAGCGTAGGAACGGGTAGCAATCAGCCCCAGCATTTT. Its translation: CASSVGTGSNQPQHF.

The chain is built from TRBV6-5 and TRBJ2-7, with TRBD1 identical over 10 bases. The germline V gene encodes CDR1 MNHEY and CDR2 SVGAGI. The J segment lost 11 bases and the V segment lost 7 bases, leaving 8 bases of the junction unmatched. The CDR3 is made up of 12 amino acids. The CDR3 DNA is TGTGCCAGCACATCGGGGACAGGGGTTAAGTACTTC. Translated: CASTSGTGVKYF.

This clone was observed a few times. The chain is built from TRBV14 and TRBJ1-2, with D unresolved. The CDR3 covers 13 residues. V gave up 4 bases and J gave up 0 bases, with 6 bases separating them. Germline V gene data show CDR1 as SGHDN and CDR2 as FVKESK. CDR3 loop: CASSPGTNYGYTF. The CDR3 bases are TGTGCCAGCAGCCCCGGGACTAACTATGGCTACACCTTC.

This clone was detected a few times. The rearrangement uses TRBV7-2 and TRBJ1-5; D gene ambiguous. Deletions cut 0 bases from V and 5 bases from J, with 8 bases between. CDR1 is SGHTA, CDR2 FQGNSA, per germline. The CDR3 extends over 14 amino acids. The CDR3 sequence is CASSLAADYQPQHF. For the CDR3, the DNA is TGTGCCAGCAGCTTAGCTGCGGACTATCAGCCCCAGCATTTT.

This clone was picked up many times. V and J are TRBV7-2 and TRBJ2-1, with 7 bases lining up with TRBD1. The CDR3 covers 14 residues. V was clipped by 4 bases and J by 5 bases; unmatched bases: 5. Germline V CDR1 and CDR2: SGHTA, FQGNSA. This CDR3 is CASSSYRGNNEQFF. As DNA, the CDR3 is TGTGCCAGCAGCTCCTACAGGGGAAACAATGAGCAGTTCTTC.

This clone was seen at least ten times. The genes are TRBV7-9 and TRBJ2-7; D uncertain. In germline, CDR1 is SEHNR, CDR2 FQNEAQ (reference sequence). The CDR3 runs 14 residues. Trimming took off 3 bases at V and 0 bases at J, with 9 bases between the two ends. CDR3 sequence (DNA): TGTGCCAGCAGCTTTAGAGAGAGCTCCTACGAGCAGTACTTC. Amino acids: CASSFRESSYEQYF.

This clone has a count of ten or more. This chain joins TRBV5-1 and TRBJ2-2; D is perhaps TRBD2 (5 bases). The CDR3 loop spans 14 amino acids. V was cut by 4 bases and J by 4 bases, with 11 bases left in between. Germline V gives CDR1 SGHRS, CDR2 YFSETQ. The CDR3: CASSPSGTTGELFF. CDR3 DNA sequence: TGCGCCAGCAGCCCGTCGGGAACCACCGGGGAGCTGTTTTTT.

The chain is built from TRBV4-3 and TRBJ2-3, with 14 bases fitting TRBD2. Trimming cost V 4 bases and J 7 bases; bases outside gene matches: 4. Germline-derived CDR1 and CDR2 are LGHNA and YSLEER. The CDR3 consists of 15 residues. The CDR3 DNA is TGCGCCAGCAGCCTCAGGACTAGCGGGGGGAATACGCAGTATTTT. Translated, it gives CASSLRTSGGNTQYF.

The chain is built from TRBV30 and TRBJ1-2; D ambiguous. Germline assignment: CDR1 GTSNPN and CDR2 SVGIG (reference sequence). This CDR3 contains 14 residues. Trimming left V 4 bases short and J 5 bases short, with 17 bases between. CDR3 sequence (DNA): TGTGCCTGGAATATCAAACCCCAAACATATGGCTACACCTTC. It translates to CAWNIKPQTYGYTF.

This clone was counted between two and nine times. The chain couples TRBV5-4 to TRBJ1-1; 9 positions match TRBD1. This CDR3 region has 11 residues. Germline CDR1 reads SGHNT; CDR2 reads YYREEE (reference sequence). V lost 4 bases, J lost 8 bases, and 0 bases stayed unmatched. CDR3 in amino acids: CASSGTGEAFF. CDR3 DNA: TGTGCCAGCAGCGGGACAGGGGAAGCTTTCTTT.

Ten or more counts support this clone. The chain has TRBV9 and TRBJ1-2; D is undetermined. The CDR3 is made up of 17 amino acids. The germline V gene has CDR1 SGDLS and CDR2 YYNGEE. Trimming took off 0 bases at V and 1 base at J, with 16 bases between the two ends. In nucleotides, the CDR3 is TGTGCCAGCAGCGTAGCTGGTTCTCTGCGTTTTAACTATGGCTACACCTTC. Translating it yields CASSVAGSLRFNYGYTF.

The V call is TRBV5-1, the J call TRBJ1-2; 8 bases match TRBD1. Trimming at V came to 4 bases and at J to 8 bases, leaving 13 bases not matched to a gene. This CDR3 has 15 residues. Germline CDR1 is SGHRS and CDR2 is YFSETQ. The CDR3 nucleotides read TGCGCCAGCAGCGGATCAGGGGGCGCGGGGGAAGGCTACACCTTC. This encodes CASSGSGGAGEGYTF.

The rearrangement joins TRBV10-3 to TRBJ2-1; D might be TRBD1 (6 bases). CDR1 is ENHRY, CDR2 SYGVKD, per germline. This CDR3 is 14 amino acids long. V was pared by 5 bases and J by 6 bases, with 14 bases between. The CDR3 DNA reads TGTGCCATCAGTTCCGAGACAGGAGGCAATGAGCAGTTCTTC. It encodes CAISSETGGNEQFF.

This clone was observed many times. In DNA form, the CDR3 reads TGCGCCAGCAGCCCCACCTGGACAGGGGGGACAGATACGCAGTATTTT. Amino acid sequence: CASSPTWTGGTDTQYF. The chain links TRBV4-3 to TRBJ2-3; 10 nucleotides agree with TRBD1. The CDR3 has 16 residues. CDR1 is LGHNA and CDR2 is YSLEER in the germline V gene. The trim removed 4 bases at V and 3 bases at J, leaving 7 bases unmatched.

This clone was seen more than once but under ten times. The V and J genes are TRBV10-3 and TRBJ2-6, with 10 bases fitting TRBD1. The ends lost 6 bases at V and 0 bases at J; junction bases unmatched: 2. The CDR3 sequence is 16 residues long. CDR1 is ENHRY and CDR2 is SYGVKD in the germline V gene. DNA of the CDR3: TGTGCCATCAGCGGGACAGGGGTCTCTGGGGCCAACGTCCTGACTTTC. Translating gives CAISGTGVSGANVLTF.

This clone showed up just a few times. Additional DNA sequences in this sample encode the identical CDR3. DNA of the CDR3: TGTGCCAGCAGCCAACAGGGCACGGGCAATCAGCCCCAGCATTTT. Amino acids: CASSQQGTGNQPQHF. V usage is TRBV6-6 and J usage is TRBJ1-5, with TRBD1 as a possible D gene (6 bases). Germline-derived CDR1 and CDR2 are MNHNY and SVGAGI (reference sequence). This CDR3 region has 15 residues. Trimming left V 6 bases short and J 2 bases short, with 14 bases between.

There are a few counts of this clone. The chain recombines TRBV7-3 with TRBJ2-5; tentatively, D is TRBD1 (6 bases). Germline CDR1 reads SGHTA; CDR2 reads FQGTGA. CDR3 length: 13 amino acids. V lost 6 bases to trimming and J lost 3 bases, with 11 bases between them. CDR3 DNA: TGTGCCAGCAGGGTTGCAGGGGAAGAGACCCAGTACTTC. Translating gives CASRVAGEETQYF.

The chain couples TRBV6-5 to TRBJ1-2, with 8 nucleotides matching TRBD1. V lost 7 bases to trimming and J lost 6 bases; unmatched junction nucleotides: 13. CDR3 length: 15 amino acids. In germline, CDR1 is MNHEY, CDR2 SVGAGI. CDR3 sequence: CASTPRTGYKHGYTF. The CDR3 DNA sequence: TGTGCCAGCACCCCACGGACAGGGTATAAGCATGGCTACACCTTC.